The 18 T cell receptor beta chains given below trace back to one sample, sequenced in a study of cytomegalovirus exposure and HLA in healthy donors. Assay: immunoSEQ multiplex PCR; the TCRdb copy retains only in-frame clones and omits some. The sample includes 250,000 to 400,000 clones, approximately 86% of them seen just once. The sample taken for sequencing was PBMCs. The receptors shown here come from a man younger than 45 in good health and CMV-seronegative.

The chain recombines TRBV30 with TRBJ2-2; 10 nucleotides align to TRBD2. With V trimmed by 8 bases and J by 2 bases, 14 bases remained unmatched. The V gene's germline CDR1 is GTSNPN and CDR2 SVGIG (reference sequence). The CDR3 is 17 residues long. DNA for the CDR3: TGTGCCCTAGTAGATCCTAGCGGGGGCCTCAACACCGGGGAGCTGTTTTTT. Amino acid sequence: CALVDPSGGLNTGELFF.

The chain has TRBV2 and TRBJ2-7; 7 bases line up with TRBD1. Per the germline V gene, CDR1 is SNHLY and CDR2 is FYNNEI. The CDR3 covers 15 residues. Germline trimming cut 0 bases from V and 3 bases from J; bases unmatched to any gene: 5. The CDR3, as DNA: TGTGCCAGCAGTGAAGCACAGGGGCCCCTCTACGAGCAGTACTTC. It is translated as CASSEAQGPLYEQYF.

CDR3 DNA: TGTGCCAGCTCACCGGGACTAGCGGGATCCCAGTACTTC. Translating gives CASSPGLAGSQYF. The V call is TRBV18, the J call TRBJ2-5, with 13 positions matching TRBD2. V dropped 3 bases and J dropped 9; count of bases not matched to a gene: 1. The CDR3 spans 13 residues. Germline CDR1 reads KGHSH; CDR2 reads LQKENI.

The V gene is TRBV19, the J gene TRBJ1-5; D might be TRBD1 (6 bases). CDR1 LNHDA and CDR2 SQIVND come from the germline V gene (reference sequence). The CDR3 has 14 amino acids. V lost 7 bases, J lost 0 bases, and 10 bases lay in between. The DNA of the CDR3 is TGTGCCAGTAACAGGGTGGATAGCAATCAGCCCCAGCATTTT. It yields the protein CASNRVDSNQPQHF.

This sequence joins TRBV5-1 and TRBJ2-7; TRBD2 aligns across 8 bases. V trimming: 2 bases; J trimming: 7 bases; junction bases outside the gene matches: 11. There are 15 residues in the CDR3. CDR1 and CDR2 from the germline V gene are SGHRS and YFSETQ. The CDR3 loop reads CASSLTAGGLTEQYF. Written as DNA, the CDR3 is TGCGCCAGCAGCTTAACGGCGGGGGGATTAACTGAGCAGTACTTC.

V usage is TRBV7-8 and J usage is TRBJ2-1; maybe TRBD2 (6 bases). This CDR3 spans 17 amino acids. Germline CDR1 and CDR2: SGHVS and FQNEAQ. V gave up 3 bases and J gave up 4 bases, with 19 bases separating them. This chain's CDR3 is CASSLLPREDRYNEQFF. CDR3 sequence (DNA): TGTGCCAGCAGCTTGTTGCCCAGGGAGGATCGGTACAATGAGCAGTTCTTC.

This chain connects TRBV5-5 to TRBJ1-1; D remains unclear. This CDR3 is built from 14 residues. V lost 0 bases and J lost 4, with 10 bases in between. CDR1 SGHKS and CDR2 YYEKEE come from the germline V gene (reference sequence). CDR3 coding DNA: TGTGCCAGCAGCTTGGACTCTTTTAGCACTGAAGCTTTCTTT. Its protein product is CASSLDSFSTEAFF.

The rearrangement joins TRBV2 to TRBJ1-5; 7 bases are shared with TRBD1. CDR1 and CDR2 from the germline V gene are SNHLY and FYNNEI. CDR3 length: 13 residues. The junction had 3 bases not matched to a gene; V was cut back by 5 bases and J by 5 bases. For the CDR3, the DNA is TGTGCCAGCAGTAGAGGGGGCTATCAGCCCCAGCATTTT. Its translation: CASSRGGYQPQHF.

This sequence joins TRBV5-1 and TRBJ2-3; the match to TRBD1 covers 10 bases. There are 17 residues in the CDR3. Germline V lookup: CDR1 SGHRS, CDR2 YFSETQ. The ends lost 5 bases at V and 4 bases at J; junction bases unmatched: 13. CDR3 DNA: TGCGCCAGCAGTCCGAAAACAGGACAGGGGGTCGCAGATACGCAGTATTTT. It translates to CASSPKTGQGVADTQYF.

The J gene is TRBJ2-1, the V gene TRBV4-1; tentative D call: TRBD2 (7 bases). With 1 base removed from V and 8 bases from J, the gap between germline ends came to 18 bases. This CDR3 comprises 16 residues. The germline V gene encodes CDR1 MGHRA and CDR2 YSYEKL. As DNA, the CDR3 is TGCGCCAGCAGCCAAGGTCGGGGGGCCCCGAGGGATGAGCAGTTCTTC. Amino acid sequence: CASSQGRGAPRDEQFF.

The rearrangement links TRBV2 to TRBJ2-1; perhaps TRBD2 as D (6 bases). Germline loops: CDR1 SNHLY, CDR2 FYNNEI. The CDR3 spans 15 residues. V was clipped by 4 bases and J by 0 bases, with 10 bases between them. CDR3 nucleotide sequence: TGTGCCAGCAGTGCGGACGGGAGCTCCTACAATGAGCAGTTCTTC. This encodes CASSADGSSYNEQFF. Combining the CDR3 with reference TRBV2 and TRBJ2-1 gives the whole variable domain EPEVTQTPSHQVTQMGQEVILRCVPISNHLYFYWYRQILGQKVEFLVSFYNNEISEKSEIFDDQFSVERPDGSNFTLKIRSTKLEDSAMYFCASSADGSSYNEQFFGPGTRLTVL.

The chain employs TRBV19 and TRBJ1-1; D not resolved. The CDR3 length is 14 residues. From germline, CDR1 is LNHDA and CDR2 SQIVND (reference sequence). V lost 4 bases and J lost 2, with 11 bases in between. The CDR3 sequence is CASSTPSINTEAFF. Written as DNA, the CDR3 is TGTGCCAGTAGTACCCCCTCTATAAACACTGAAGCTTTCTTT.

This clone was found a few times. The rearrangement links TRBV5-4 to TRBJ1-6; 10 bases align to TRBD1. The germline gives CDR1 SGHNT, CDR2 YYREEE (reference sequence). CDR3 size: 15 residues. V was pared by 3 bases and J by 9 bases, with 6 bases of the junction left unmatched. The CDR3 here is CASSWTGGFVSPLHF. CDR3 bases: TGTGCCAGCAGCTGGACAGGGGGGTTCGTTTCACCCCTCCACTTT.

The chain couples TRBV6-5 to TRBJ2-5; 15 nucleotides agree with TRBD2. There are 16 residues in the CDR3. Trimming removed 0 bases from V and 4 bases from J; junction bases left unmatched: 0. Germline values: CDR1 MNHEY, CDR2 SVGAGI. CDR3 sequence: CASSYSGLAGGETQYF. CDR3 DNA sequence: TGTGCCAGCAGTTACTCGGGACTAGCGGGAGGAGAGACCCAGTACTTC.

The chain links TRBV11-2 to TRBJ1-2, with D maybe TRBD1 (5 bases). This CDR3 has 16 amino acids. V dropped 3 bases and J dropped 7 bases, with 21 bases sitting between them. CDR1 is SGHAT, CDR2 FQNNGV, per germline. The CDR3 region has the DNA TGTGCCAGCAGCTTTTTGGAGAATCGGGGGAAGCCTGGCTACACCTTC. Its protein is CASSFLENRGKPGYTF.

In the case of this clone: The identical CDR3 is also encoded by other nucleotide sequences in the sample. The rearrangement joins TRBV5-1 to TRBJ2-7; 11 nucleotides match TRBD1. V lost 0 bases and J lost 4; bases outside the gene matches: 3. CDR3 size: 15 residues. Germline V gives CDR1 SGHRS, CDR2 YFSETQ. CDR3 in DNA: TGCGCCAGCAGCTTGGGCGGGACAGGGGGATACGAGCAGTACTTC. It yields the protein CASSLGGTGGYEQYF.

The chain is built from TRBV27 and TRBJ2-7; D ambiguous. Per the germline V gene, CDR1 is MNHEY and CDR2 is SMNVEV (reference sequence). This CDR3 region has 16 residues. V dropped 0 bases and J dropped 1 base, with 13 bases sitting between them. The CDR3 DNA reads TGTGCCAGCAGTTTATCAAGAGGTACCTGGTCCTACGAGCAGTACTTC. Amino acids: CASSLSRGTWSYEQYF.

The chain uses TRBV4-2 and TRBJ1-2, with D unclear. Germline V gene lookup returns CDR1 LGHNA and CDR2 YNFKEQ. The V and J ends lost 0 bases and 8 bases respectively, with 10 bases between them. The CDR3 extends over 13 amino acids. In DNA form, the CDR3 reads TGTGCCAGCAGCCAAGAATCGGGGAAAGGCTACACCTTC. Translated, it gives CASSQESGKGYTF.